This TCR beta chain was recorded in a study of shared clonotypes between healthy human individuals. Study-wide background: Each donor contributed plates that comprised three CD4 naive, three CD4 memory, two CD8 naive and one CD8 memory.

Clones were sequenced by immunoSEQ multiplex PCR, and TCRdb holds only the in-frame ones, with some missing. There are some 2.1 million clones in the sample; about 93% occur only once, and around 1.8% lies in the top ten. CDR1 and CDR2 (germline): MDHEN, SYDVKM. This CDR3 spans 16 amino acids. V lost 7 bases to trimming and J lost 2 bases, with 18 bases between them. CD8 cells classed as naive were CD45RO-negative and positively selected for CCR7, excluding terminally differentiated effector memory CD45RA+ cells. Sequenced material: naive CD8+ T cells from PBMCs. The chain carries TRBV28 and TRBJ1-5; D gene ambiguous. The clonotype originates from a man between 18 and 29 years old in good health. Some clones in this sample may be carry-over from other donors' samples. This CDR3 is CASTRPGPGRNQPQHF. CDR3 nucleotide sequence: TGTGCCAGCACCCGTCCGGGCCCGGGTCGCAATCAGCCCCAGCATTTT.